One and the same sample provided the 22 T cell receptor beta chains below, sequenced in a study of blood T cell repertoires in COVID-19. This table comes from immunoSEQ multiplex PCR, and its TCRdb copy is limited to in-frame clones, with some not included. The sample lists 400,000 to 500,000 clones, about 88% seen once, with approximately 1.5% in the top ten. Input material: PBMCs or T cells enriched from blood (not recorded which). Every receptor here comes from a woman in her late teens or twenties who had been exposed to COVID-19.

This rearrangement joins TRBV11-3 to TRBJ2-1; 7 bases align to TRBD1. CDR1 is SGHNT and CDR2 is YENEEA in the germline V gene. This CDR3 contains 14 residues. The ends lost 3 bases at V and 6 bases at J; junction bases unmatched: 5. The chain's CDR3 is CASSFHDRVNEQFF. The CDR3 DNA follows: TGTGCCAGCAGCTTCCACGACAGGGTCAATGAGCAGTTCTTC.

As DNA, the CDR3 is TGTGCCAGCAGCTTTGAGTACAATGAGCAGTTCTTC. This encodes CASSFEYNEQFF. This rearrangement joins TRBV7-9 to TRBJ2-1; D gene ambiguous. V was cut by 3 bases and J by 4 bases, with 4 bases left in between. This CDR3 spans 12 amino acids. The germline V gene has CDR1 SEHNR and CDR2 FQNEAQ (reference sequence).

V gene TRBV4-3 combines with J gene TRBJ1-6; D gene ambiguous. CDR3 length: 14 amino acids. The germline V gene encodes CDR1 LGHNA and CDR2 YSLEER. Trimming pared 0 bases from V and 9 bases from J, leaving 9 bases between. CDR3 protein: CASSQDDGVSPLHF. CDR3 nucleotide sequence: TGCGCCAGCAGCCAAGACGACGGAGTTTCACCCCTCCACTTT.

The chain links TRBV19 to TRBJ1-1; 8 bases fit TRBD1. Losses at the gene ends were 5 bases for V and 1 base for J; bases not matched to a gene: 9. CDR1 and CDR2 from the germline V gene are LNHDA and SQIVND (reference sequence). CDR3 length equals 16 residues. The CDR3, as DNA: TGTGCCAGTAGTCCGGACAGGGATGTCTCGAACACTGAAGCTTTCTTT. Translation gives CASSPDRDVSNTEAFF.

This CDR3 reads CASSESNLNQPQHF. The CDR3 DNA is TGCGCCAGCAGTGAGTCCAACCTAAATCAGCCCCAGCATTTT. The chain has TRBV10-2 and TRBJ1-5; no clear D gene. Trimming shortened V by 0 bases and J by 4 bases, and 7 bases separated the two germline ends. The germline V gene has CDR1 WSHSY and CDR2 SAAADI. The CDR3 runs to 14 residues.

The rearrangement joins TRBV7-6 to TRBJ1-5, with TRBD1 matching over 10 bases. The V gene end was trimmed by 5 bases and the J gene end by 1 base; junction bases not matched to a gene: 2. Germline CDR1 reads SGHVS; CDR2 reads FNYEAQ. The CDR3 sequence is 15 residues long. CDR3 nucleotide sequence: TGTGCCAGCAGCCCGGGACAGGGGAGCAATCAGCCCCAGCATTTT. Translation: CASSPGQGSNQPQHF. Filled out from reference TRBV7-6 and TRBJ1-5, the complete variable domain reads GAGVSQSPRYKVTKRGQDVALRCDPISGHVSLYWYRQALGQGPEFLTYFNYEAQQDKSGLPNDRFSAERPEGSISTLTIQRTEQRDSAMYRCASSPGQGSNQPQHFGDGTRLSIL.

The chain has TRBV5-1 and TRBJ1-1; D might be TRBD1 (6 bases). Deletions cut 0 bases from V and 1 base from J, with 10 bases between. Germline CDR1 reads SGHRS; CDR2 reads YFSETQ. CDR3 size: 15 residues. The CDR3: CASSLVWTANTEAFF. CDR3 nucleotides: TGCGCCAGCAGCTTGGTATGGACAGCGAACACTGAAGCTTTCTTT. The whole variable domain, remainder taken from reference TRBV5-1 and TRBJ1-1, is KAGVTQTPRYLIKTRGQQVTLSCSPISGHRSVSWYQQTPGQGLQFLFEYFSETQRNKGNFPGRFSGRQFSNSRSEMNVSTLELGDSALYLCASSLVWTANTEAFFGQGTRLTVV.

V usage is TRBV5-1 and J usage is TRBJ2-7; 9 nucleotides align to TRBD1. CDR3 size: 16 residues. J lost 5 bases, V lost 4 bases, and 13 bases had no gene match. Germline values: CDR1 SGHRS, CDR2 YFSETQ. CDR3 sequence reads: CASSPGQGQGIDEQYF. The CDR3, as DNA: TGCGCCAGCAGCCCCGGACAGGGGCAAGGTATAGACGAGCAGTACTTC.

This clone showed up just a few times. Additional DNA sequences in this sample encode the identical CDR3. The rearrangement links TRBV18 to TRBJ2-5, with D uncertain. This CDR3 has 13 residues. V lost 2 bases and J 2 bases, leaving 6 bases between the germline ends. Germline-derived CDR1 and CDR2 are KGHSH and LQKENI. CDR3 coding DNA: TGTGCCAGCTCACCAGGGCAACAAGAGACCCAGTACTTC. Residues: CASSPGQQETQYF.

The V call is TRBV5-5, the J call TRBJ2-5; 9 bases are shared with TRBD2. J was trimmed by 5 bases and V by 0 bases; bases with no gene match: 8. Germline V lookup: CDR1 SGHKS, CDR2 YYEKEE (reference sequence). This CDR3 is 16 amino acids long. CDR3 nucleotide sequence: TGTGCCAGCAGCTTGGTGGGCGGGGGGGCCTCGGAGACCCAGTACTTC. Translating gives CASSLVGGGASETQYF.

This chain uses TRBV7-8 with TRBJ2-2; D is unclear. V was shortened by 5 bases and J by 5 bases, with 3 bases between the two germline ends. CDR1 is SGHVS and CDR2 is FQNEAQ in the germline V gene. The CDR3 runs 11 residues. The CDR3 spells CASSPTGELFF. The CDR3 bases are TGTGCCAGCAGCCCGACCGGGGAGCTGTTTTTT.

The chain carries TRBV9 and TRBJ1-2; 9 positions match TRBD1. The CDR3 runs 16 residues. The V and J ends lost 0 bases and 2 bases, in that order; junction bases with no gene match: 5. Germline V gene sequence: CDR1 SGDLS, CDR2 YYNGEE. In DNA form, the CDR3 reads TGTGCCAGCAGCGTAGGGTCGGGACAGGGCAACTATGGCTACACCTTC. It translates to CASSVGSGQGNYGYTF.

The rearrangement uses TRBV7-8 and TRBJ2-5; 10 bases line up with TRBD2. CDR1 is SGHVS, CDR2 FQNEAQ, per germline. The junction had 12 bases not matched to a gene; V was cut back by 1 base and J by 7 bases. CDR3 length: 17 residues. CDR3 residues: CASSLVGSGRALATQYF. The DNA for the CDR3 is TGTGCCAGCAGCTTAGTTGGGAGCGGGAGGGCCCTTGCGACCCAGTACTTC.

The V call is TRBV6-2 or TRBV6-3, the J call TRBJ2-7, with D perhaps TRBD2 (6 bases). The CDR3 is 15 residues long. Germline assignment: CDR1 MNHEY and CDR2 SVGEGT. Deletions cut 5 bases from V and 7 bases from J, with 21 bases between. The CDR3 loop is CASSPGTPLVGEQYF. CDR3 coding DNA: TGTGCCAGCAGTCCCGGGACTCCCCTGGTGGGAGAGCAGTACTTC.

This rearrangement joins TRBV20-1 to TRBJ2-7; no clear D. The CDR3 is 11 residues long. Germline CDR1 is DFQATT and CDR2 is SNEGSKA (reference sequence). The V end was cut by 3 bases, the J end by 3 bases, with 6 bases between. CDR3 loop: CSASFSYEQYF. The CDR3 coding sequence is TGCAGTGCTAGTTTTAGCTACGAGCAGTACTTC.

The rearrangement links TRBV18 to TRBJ1-5; 7 bases fit TRBD1. The CDR3 covers 19 residues. Germline loops: CDR1 KGHSH, CDR2 LQKENI. J lost 4 bases, V lost 1 base, and 16 bases had no gene match. This chain's CDR3 is CASSPRRSLYRGWNQPQHF. The CDR3 region has the DNA TGTGCCAGCTCACCACGTCGTTCCCTATACAGGGGATGGAATCAGCCCCAGCATTTT.

The chain joins TRBV7-2 to TRBJ1-6; TRBD1 is a possible D gene (6 bases). Germline assignment: CDR1 SGHTA and CDR2 FQGNSA. There are 15 residues in the CDR3. Trimming cost V 4 bases and J 7 bases, with 14 bases left between them. The CDR3 region is CASSSDTGRNSPLHF. In DNA form, the CDR3 reads TGTGCCAGCAGCTCCGACACAGGGAGAAATTCACCCCTCCACTTT.

The chain links TRBV24-1 to TRBJ2-2; 12 positions agree with TRBD2. Germline CDR1 and CDR2: KGHDR and SFDVKD. The trim removed 6 bases at V and 0 bases at J, leaving 4 bases unmatched. CDR3 length: 17 residues. CDR3 bases: TGTGCCACCAGTCGAACTAGCGGGGGGTCGAACACCGGGGAGCTGTTTTTT. This sequence encodes CATSRTSGGSNTGELFF.

The gene calls are TRBV2 and TRBJ1-4; D might be TRBD1 (6 bases). The V gene's germline CDR1 is SNHLY and CDR2 FYNNEI. V lost 6 bases and J 0 bases, leaving 8 bases between the germline ends. The CDR3 runs to 14 residues. The CDR3 loop reads CASRDSSTNEKLFF. The CDR3 coding sequence is TGTGCCAGCAGGGACAGCTCAACTAATGAAAAACTGTTTTTT.

This chain's CDR3 is CASSIGTSGRQETQYF. DNA of the CDR3: TGTGCCAGTAGTATAGGGACTAGCGGGAGACAAGAGACCCAGTACTTC. The chain uses TRBV19 and TRBJ2-5; TRBD2 matches at 13 bases. Germline V CDR1 and CDR2: LNHDA, SQIVND (reference sequence). J gave up 2 bases and V 1 base, and 1 base lay outside the gene matches. The CDR3 sequence is 16 residues long.

This chain links TRBV6-5 with TRBJ1-4; the D gene is possibly TRBD1 (6 bases). The CDR3 is 16 residues long. Looked up from germline, CDR1 is MNHEY and CDR2 is SVGAGI. V was shortened by 4 bases and J by 2 bases, with 14 bases between the two germline ends. This chain's CDR3 is CASSSHREFTNEKLFF. The CDR3 DNA reads TGTGCCAGCAGTTCCCACAGGGAATTCACTAATGAAAAACTGTTTTTT.

This clone was counted a single time. This chain connects TRBV24-1 to TRBJ2-5; TRBD1 agrees at 7 bases. CDR1 is KGHDR, CDR2 SFDVKD, per germline. The CDR3 contains 15 residues. The junction had 6 bases not matched to a gene; V was cut back by 3 bases and J by 3 bases. For the CDR3, the DNA is TGTGCCACCAGTGATCCGAGGGACAGAAAAGAGACCCAGTACTTC. Translated, it gives CATSDPRDRKETQYF.